The entry below describes one TCR beta chain. Its antigen is as yet unknown. The data were obtained in a study of cytomegalovirus exposure and HLA in healthy donors. About the study: It was reported in a later analysis that the 120 validation repertoires used the same platform as the 550 to 800 first-cohort repertoires. General observations from the study: In a later analysis, first-cohort TCR clusters were found to tend to co-occur in the 90 to 150 validation repertoires. Confirmation was obtained in vitro that a few CMV-associated chains are specific for CMV antigens. Published work reported that the classifier diagnosed cytomegalovirus status with high specificity and sensitivity.

With 4 bases clipped from V and 4 bases from J, the junction kept 6 bases outside the gene matches. There are 16 residues in the CDR3. CDR1 and CDR2 (germline): SGHDT, YYEEEE. Clones were sequenced by immunoSEQ multiplex PCR, and TCRdb holds only the in-frame ones, with some missing. This table has some 90,000 clones, about 90% appearing once. The receptor was derived from a man aged 18 to 29 in good health and CMV-seropositive. This chain uses TRBV5-6 with TRBJ1-6; 9 positions agree with TRBD1. Material for sequencing was PBMCs. The CDR3 bases are TGTGCCAGCAGCCCGGGGACAGGGCAATATAATTCACCCCTCCACTTT. This sequence encodes CASSPGTGQYNSPLHF. Together with reference TRBV5-6 and TRBJ1-6, the CDR3 gives the full variable domain: DAGVTQSPTHLIKTRGQQVTLRCSPKSGHDTVSWYQQALGQGPQFIFQYYEEEERQRGNFPDRFSGHQFPNYSSELNVNALLLGDSALYLCASSPGTGQYNSPLHFGNGTRLTVT.